A selection of T cell receptor beta chains follows, all from one sample in a study of shared clonotypes between healthy human individuals. Data came from immunoSEQ multiplex PCR; TCRdb stores just in-frame clones and leaves some out. The sample has more than 550,000 clones; roughly two thirds are singletons. Input material: memory CD4+ T cells sorted from blood. These receptors originate from a woman under 40 in good health. CDR3s include the opening cysteine and the closing phenylalanine or tryptophan. Each record gives: V gene, J gene, D gene, clone size, CDR3 DNA, CDR3 protein. A D gene is named only where the DNA matches it firmly. Size is omitted from some rows. Given values are once, few, many or a class for expanded clones.

TRBV6-1	TRBJ1-5	-	-	TGTGCCAGCAGTGTCGCGGAATATAGCAATCAGCCCCAGCATTTT	CASSVAEYSNQPQHF
TRBV27	TRBJ1-2	-	-	TGTGCCAGCAGTAGGGGTGGCGGGGGTAACTATGGCTACACCTTC	CASSRGGGGNYGYTF
TRBV6-6	TRBJ2-5	-	-	TGTGCCAGCAGGGGCGGGGTCCGAGAGACCCAGTACTTC	CASRGGVRETQYF
TRBV2	TRBJ2-1	-	-	TGTGCCAGCGTTCAACTAGCCAGCAATGAGCAGTTCTTC	CASVQLASNEQFF
TRBV19	TRBJ1-5	-	-	TGTGCCAGTAGTATAGGAGGAGTTCAGCCCCAGCATTTT	CASSIGGVQPQHF
TRBV6-5	TRBJ2-7	-	-	TGTGCCAGCAGTTACTCTCCGGGGACCTACGAGCAGTACTTC	CASSYSPGTYEQYF
TRBV4-1	TRBJ1-6	TRBD1	once	TGCGCCAGCAGAACATGGACAGGGCATTCACCCCTCCACTTT	CASRTWTGHSPLHF
TRBV5-1	TRBJ2-1	-	few	TGCGCCAGCAACCTTGATAGCTCCTACAATGAGCAGTTCTTC	CASNLDSSYNEQFF
TRBV5-1	TRBJ1-3	-	-	TGCGCCAGCAGCTTGGGACATGAGGGAATAAACACCATATATTTT	CASSLGHEGINTIYF
TRBV5-1	TRBJ2-1	TRBD2	-	TGCGCCAGCAGCTTTTCCGGCGTGTCTATTTCTGCGGGAGGGCCGAGGAATGAGCAGTTCTTC	CASSFSGVSISAGGPRNEQFF
TRBV14	TRBJ2-5	-	-	TGTGCCAGCAGCCAAGAGCCGGGACGGGCGAAGGAGCAGTACTTC	CASSQEPGRAKEQYF
TRBV19	TRBJ1-1	-	-	TGTGCCAGTAGTCCGTCCAGCTTGGGGACTGAAGCTTTCTTT	CASSPSSLGTEAFF